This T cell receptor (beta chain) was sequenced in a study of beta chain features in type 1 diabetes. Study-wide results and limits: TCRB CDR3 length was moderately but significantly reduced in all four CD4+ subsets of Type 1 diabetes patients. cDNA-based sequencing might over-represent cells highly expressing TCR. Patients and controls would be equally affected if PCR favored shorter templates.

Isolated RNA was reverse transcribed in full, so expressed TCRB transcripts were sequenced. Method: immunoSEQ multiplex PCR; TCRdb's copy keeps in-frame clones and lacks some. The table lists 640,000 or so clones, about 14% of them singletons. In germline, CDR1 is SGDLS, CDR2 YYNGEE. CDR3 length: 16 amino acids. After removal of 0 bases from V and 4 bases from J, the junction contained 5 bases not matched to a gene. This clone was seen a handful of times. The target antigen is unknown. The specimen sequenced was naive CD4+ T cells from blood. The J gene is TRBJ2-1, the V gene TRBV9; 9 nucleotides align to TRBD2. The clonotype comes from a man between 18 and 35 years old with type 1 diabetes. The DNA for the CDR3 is TGTGCCAGCAGCGTAGCTAGCGGGGCCCGGTACAATGAGCAGTTCTTC. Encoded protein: CASSVASGARYNEQFF.